Below are 4 T cell receptor beta chains sequenced from a single sample in a study of human T cells and chemical hapten exposure. Time point reported: patch test 2, 6 weeks after DPC sensitization. Sample treatment: therapeutic diphenylcyclopropenone sensitization with weekly scalp DPC. Each CDR3 protein is one row after TCRdb ran MiXCR on the RACE reads. The sample consists of about 85,000 distinct CDR3 sequences, approximately 10% of them appearing once. The sequences come from whole blood, collected in connection with sensitization to the hapten diphenylcyclopropenone (DPC). These receptors all stem from a young man with alopecia areata. Some clones in this sample may be carry-over from other donors' samples.

This clonotype appeared many times. The chain joins TRBV11-2 to TRBJ2-1; 10 positions match TRBD2. V lost 5 bases and J lost 6; bases outside the gene matches: 13. There are 17 residues in the CDR3. CDR1 SGHAT and CDR2 FQNNGV come from the germline V gene. The CDR3 DNA sequence: TGTGCCAGCAGCCAATACCGAGCGGGGGGGCTTCTCAATGAGCAGTTCTTC. Protein: CASSQYRAGGLLNEQFF.

The sample holds many counts of this clonotype. The rearrangement joins TRBV6-2 or TRBV6-3 to TRBJ1-1, with 7 bases that match TRBD1. This CDR3 has 13 residues. With V trimmed by 8 bases and J by 11 bases, 14 bases remained unmatched. Germline V gene data show CDR1 as MNHEY and CDR2 as SVGEGT. In nucleotides, the CDR3 is TGTGCCAGCGATAGGAGGGGGCTCTCTCATGCTTTCTTT. It yields the protein CASDRRGLSHAFF.

This rearrangement joins TRBV7-2 to TRBJ1-5; D uncertain. This CDR3 has 13 amino acids. Germline CDR1 is SGHTA and CDR2 is FQGNSA. Trimming removed 2 bases from V and 4 bases from J, with 6 bases in between. The CDR3 bases are TGTGCCAGCAGCTTACCGGGGAATCAGCCCCAGCATTTT. Translating it yields CASSLPGNQPQHF.

The CDR3 sequence is CASSQGWGVRETQYF. The CDR3, as DNA: TGCGCCAGCAGCCAAGGCTGGGGGGTTCGAGAGACCCAGTACTTC. The chain has TRBV4-3 and TRBJ2-5, with D maybe TRBD2 (6 bases). In germline, CDR1 is LGHNA, CDR2 YSLEER. V shed 1 base and J shed 4 bases, with 13 bases lying between them. CDR3 length equals 15 residues.